The entry that follows covers one TCR beta chain sequence. The sample originates from a study of T cell changes during pregnancy in multiple sclerosis. V was trimmed by 0 bases and J by 0 bases, leaving 9 bases between them. The CDR3 is made up of 15 amino acids. The germline CDR1 and CDR2 sequences are LNHNV and YYDKDF (reference sequence). Clones were read by immunoSEQ multiplex PCR, and TCRdb kept only the in-frame ones, dropping some. The sample shows over 45,000 clones, around 90% of them seen only once. This chain joins TRBV15 and TRBJ2-7; TRBD2 is a possible D gene (5 bases). This TCR came from a female donor with multiple sclerosis, enrolled in a pregnancy study. The sample here was CD4+ T cells from peripheral blood mononuclear cells, taken in the first trimester of pregnancy. This CDR3 is CATSRETGTSYEQYF. The CDR3 DNA follows: TGTGCCACCAGCAGAGAAACGGGAACCTCCTACGAGCAGTACTTC.